This T cell receptor beta chain originates from a study of human T cells and chemical hapten exposure. The time point denotes: healthy volunteer bleed at 2 weeks. Whole blood that had not been fractionated was the source of extracted total RNA. The CDR3 is 15 residues long. The germline gives CDR1 MDHEN, CDR2 SYDVKM. Trimming left V 2 bases short and J 6 bases short, with 13 bases between. As the library was built, unique molecular identifiers were attached to individual cDNA molecules. Original methodology: The median was about 89,000 TCRs per sample, ranging about 20,000 to 690,600. TCRdb analysed the RACE reads with MiXCR anew, one entry per CDR3 protein. The V and J calls and clone size are TCRdb's, not the authors'. The profile covers 85,000 to 95,000 distinct CDR3 sequences, with roughly 8.5% appearing a single time and 2.5% to 3% taken by the ten largest. This clonotype was seen a handful of times.

Specimen: whole blood. The chain couples TRBV28 to TRBJ2-2; the D is unclear. This receptor was obtained from a female donor in good health. Some clones in this sample may be carry-over from other donors' samples. CDR3 nucleotide sequence: TGTGCCAGCAGTTTACTCCGTAACCCCCCCGGGGAGCTGTTTTTT. It encodes CASSLLRNPPGELFF.